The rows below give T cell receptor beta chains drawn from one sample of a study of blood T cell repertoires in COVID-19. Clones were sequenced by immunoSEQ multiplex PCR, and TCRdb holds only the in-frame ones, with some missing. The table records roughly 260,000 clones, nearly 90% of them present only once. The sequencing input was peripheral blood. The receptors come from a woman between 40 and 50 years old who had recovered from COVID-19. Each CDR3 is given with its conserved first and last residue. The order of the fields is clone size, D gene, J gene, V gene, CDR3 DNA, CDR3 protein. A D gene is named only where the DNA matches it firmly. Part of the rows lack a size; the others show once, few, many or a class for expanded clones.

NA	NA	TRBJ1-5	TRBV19	TGTGCCAGTGAGGGAGATCGGCCCCAGCATTTT	CASEGDRPQHF
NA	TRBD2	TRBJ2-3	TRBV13	TGTGCCAGCAGCTTAGGGCTAGCGGGAGCCGATACGCAGTATTTT	CASSLGLAGADTQYF
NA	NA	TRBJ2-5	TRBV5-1	TGCGCCAGCAGAGGCATAGGGGTGTACCAAGAGACCCAGTACTTC	CASRGIGVYQETQYF
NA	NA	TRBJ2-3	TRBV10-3	TGTGCCATCAGTGTCGAGGGGGGGGATACGCAGTATTTT	CAISVEGGDTQYF
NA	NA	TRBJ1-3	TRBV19	TGTGCCAGTAGTATCCGAGGCTCTGGAAACACCATATATTTT	CASSIRGSGNTIYF
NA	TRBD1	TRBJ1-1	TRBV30	TGTGCCTGGGGGACAGGGCCGAACACTGAAGCTTTCTTT	CAWGTGPNTEAFF
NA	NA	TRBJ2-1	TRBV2	TGTGCCAGCAAGGGGGACGACTACAATGAGCAGTTCTTC	CASKGDDYNEQFF
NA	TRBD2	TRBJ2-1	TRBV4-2	TGTGCCAGCAGCCAAGAAGGGCAGCGGGGGACTTACAATGAGCAGTTCTTC	CASSQEGQRGTYNEQFF
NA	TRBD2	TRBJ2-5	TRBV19	TGTGCCAGTAGTCTAACATCCGGGACTAGCCGCCTTCGAGAGACCCAGTACTTC	CASSLTSGTSRLRETQYF
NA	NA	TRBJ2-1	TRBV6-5	TGTGCCAGCAGGGACGCCGGGACACCTTACAATGAGCAGTTCTTC	CASRDAGTPYNEQFF
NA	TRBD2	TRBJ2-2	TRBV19	TGTGCCAGTAGTACCCGGACTAGCGGGGCCACCGGGGAGCTGTTTTTT	CASSTRTSGATGELFF
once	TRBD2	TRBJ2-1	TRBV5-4	TGTGCCAGCAGCTGGAGCGGGAGGGCCCGCAATGAGCAGTTCTTC	CASSWSGRARNEQFF
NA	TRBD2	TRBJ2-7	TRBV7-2	TGTGCCAGCAGCCCAGCGGGGGGGGTCTCCTACGAGCAGTACTTC	CASSPAGGVSYEQYF
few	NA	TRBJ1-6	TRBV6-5	TGTGCCAGCAGTTACGAAGGACTGTCGAATTCACCCCTCCACTTT	CASSYEGLSNSPLHF
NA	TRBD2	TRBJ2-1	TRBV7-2	TGTGCCAGCAGCTTCGGACTAGCGAATGAGCAGTTCTTC	CASSFGLANEQFF
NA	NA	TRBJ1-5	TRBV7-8	TGTGCCAGCAGCTTGGGGACATACCAGCCCCAGCATTTT	CASSLGTYQPQHF
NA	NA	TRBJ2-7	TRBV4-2	TGTGCCAGCAGCCAAGAAGGGGGGGACTTCACCTACGAGCAGTACTTC	CASSQEGGDFTYEQYF
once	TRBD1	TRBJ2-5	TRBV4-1	TGCGCCAGCAGCTTACAGGGGGGCGAGACCCAGTACTTC	CASSLQGGETQYF
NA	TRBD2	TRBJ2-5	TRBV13	TGTGCCAGCAGCTCCGATAGCGGGAGGGCCCGAGAGACCCAGTACTTC	CASSSDSGRARETQYF
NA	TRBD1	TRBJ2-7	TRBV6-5	TGTGCCAGCAGCCAGGGACAGGGAACCTACGAGCAGTACTTC	CASSQGQGTYEQYF
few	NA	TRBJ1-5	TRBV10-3	TGTGCCACCCGTAGACAGGATAGCAATCAGCCCCAGCATTTT	CATRRQDSNQPQHF
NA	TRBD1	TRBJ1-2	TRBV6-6	TGTGCCAGCATTCGACAGGGGGCGATCCCCCCACTCTATGGCTACACCTTC	CASIRQGAIPPLYGYTF
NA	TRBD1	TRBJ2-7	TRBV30	TGTGCCTGGAGTCGGGACAGGGGTACCTACGAGCAGTACTTC	CAWSRDRGTYEQYF
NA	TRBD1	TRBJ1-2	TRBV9	TGTGCCAGCAGCCTGGGACAGGTTGCTAACTATGGCTACACCTTC	CASSLGQVANYGYTF
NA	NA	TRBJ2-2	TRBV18	TGTGCCAGCTCACTAGCCCCCTCGGGCACCGGGGAGCTGTTTTTT	CASSLAPSGTGELFF
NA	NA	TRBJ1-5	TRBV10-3	TGTGCCATCAGTGATTACCGCGATAGCAATCAGCCCCAGCATTTT	CAISDYRDSNQPQHF
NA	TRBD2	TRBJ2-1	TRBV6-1	TGTGCCAGCACCCGCTTTCTAGCGGGAAACAATGAGCAGTTCTTC	CASTRFLAGNNEQFF
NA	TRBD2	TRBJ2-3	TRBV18	TGTGCCAGCTCACCGGGACTAGCGGGCACAGATACGCAGTATTTT	CASSPGLAGTDTQYF
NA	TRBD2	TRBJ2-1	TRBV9	TGTGCCAGCAGCGTATCGACTAGCCCCGACAATGAGCAGTTCTTC	CASSVSTSPDNEQFF
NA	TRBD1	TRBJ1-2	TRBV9	TGTGCCAGCAGCGTAGGGGACAGGGCCTATGGCTACACCTTC	CASSVGDRAYGYTF
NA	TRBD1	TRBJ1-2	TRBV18	TGTGCCAGCTCCAGGGACAGCCGACCCAGTAACTATGGCTACACCTTC	CASSRDSRPSNYGYTF
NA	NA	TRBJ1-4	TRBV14	TGTGCCAGCAGCCAAGATGATCGGCAGGGGAAGGAAAAACTGTTTTTT	CASSQDDRQGKEKLFF
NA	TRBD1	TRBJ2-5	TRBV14	TGTGCCAGCAGCCAAGATCTGACAGGGCTGGGAGAGACCCAGTACTTC	CASSQDLTGLGETQYF